These 25 T cell receptor beta chains were all obtained from the same sample, sequenced in a study of glioma-infiltrating T cells after dendritic cell vaccination. This sample's time point: after dendritic cell vaccination, including at tumor progression/relapse. Data came from immunoSEQ multiplex PCR; TCRdb stores just in-frame clones and leaves some out. The sample consists of over 90,000 clones, about 85% of them appearing once. The source was blood, collected after dendritic cell vaccination. The receptors come from a human donor with glioblastoma.

The J gene is TRBJ2-1, the V gene TRBV9; 14 bases match TRBD2. Germline assignment: CDR1 SGDLS and CDR2 YYNGEE. Trimming at V came to 2 bases and at J to 9 bases, leaving 4 bases not matched to a gene. The CDR3 is made up of 15 amino acids. This CDR3 is CASSVGTSGSFEQFF. CDR3 nucleotides: TGTGCCAGCAGCGTGGGGACTAGCGGGAGCTTTGAGCAGTTCTTC. The full variable domain, completed using reference TRBV9 and TRBJ2-1, is DSGVTQTPKHLITATGQRVTLRCSPRSGDLSVYWYQQSLDQGLQFLIQYYNGEERAKGNILERFSAQQFPDLHSELNLSSLELGDSALYFCASSVGTSGSFEQFFGPGTRLTVL.

J is TRBJ2-1 and V is TRBV28; TRBD2 matches at 12 bases. The CDR3 sequence is 16 residues long. Germline loops: CDR1 MDHEN, CDR2 SYDVKM. J gave up 4 bases and V 5 bases, and 6 bases lay outside the gene matches. CDR3 in amino acids: CASSPGLAGRYNEQFF. The CDR3 bases are TGTGCCAGCAGTCCGGGACTAGCGGGCCGATACAATGAGCAGTTCTTC.

This chain links TRBV5-4 with TRBJ2-2; TRBD2 might be the D (6 bases). This CDR3 region has 15 residues. The V gene's germline CDR1 is SGHNT and CDR2 YYREEE (reference sequence). Trimming left V 7 bases short and J 4 bases short, with 17 bases between. The CDR3 sequence: CASSSELAVTGELFF. The CDR3, as DNA: TGTGCCAGCTCTTCGGAACTAGCAGTCACCGGGGAGCTGTTTTTT.

The chain is built from TRBV29-1 and TRBJ2-6; no reliable D call. The CDR3 runs to 12 residues. Trimming took 6 bases from V and 1 from J, leaving 4 bases between them. The germline gives CDR1 SQVTM, CDR2 ANQGSEA. CDR3 sequence: CSVRSGANVLTF. CDR3 sequence (DNA): TGCAGCGTCAGATCTGGGGCCAACGTCCTGACTTTC.

Details on this clone: An end of the junction differs from the germline gene, which may be a read error. The V gene is TRBV7-7, the J gene TRBJ2-1; 11 bases are shared with TRBD2. The germline V gene encodes CDR1 SSHAT and CDR2 FNYEAQ (reference sequence). This CDR3 is built from 17 residues. The CDR3 is CASSPARGTSGYNEQFF. CDR3 DNA sequence: TGTGCTAGCAGCCCCGCACGGGGGACTAGCGGTTACAATGAGCAGTTCTTC.

The V gene is TRBV6-4, the J gene TRBJ2-7; D remains ambiguous. The CDR3 contains 14 residues. V lost 0 bases and J 4 bases, leaving 10 bases between the germline ends. Per the germline V gene, CDR1 is MRHNA and CDR2 is SNTAGT. CDR3 bases: TGTGCCAGCAGTGACTCGAGATCTGTTTACGAGCAGTACTTC. This codes for CASSDSRSVYEQYF.

This clone was observed once. In DNA form, the CDR3 reads TGCGCCAGCAGTCAAACCGGACTAGCGGGAGTGCCGGGGAGTTACGAGCAGTACTTC. As protein: CASSQTGLAGVPGSYEQYF. V usage is TRBV23-1 and J usage is TRBJ2-7, with TRBD2 matching 13 bases. TRBV23-1 falls under the ORF class, with uncertain function. The CDR3 consists of 19 residues. V lost 2 bases, J lost 4 bases, and 14 bases stayed unmatched.

The chain couples TRBV6-1 to TRBJ1-1, with D possibly matching TRBD1 (5 bases). V lost 4 bases and J lost 0, with 6 bases in between. CDR1 MNHNS and CDR2 SASEGT come from the germline V gene. This CDR3 spans 13 amino acids. CDR3 protein: CASSATVNTEAFF. CDR3 in DNA: TGTGCCAGCAGTGCGACAGTGAACACTGAAGCTTTCTTT.

V gene TRBV7-9 combines with J gene TRBJ2-5; a weak D match, TRBD1 (6 bases). Germline V gene lookup returns CDR1 SEHNR and CDR2 FQNEAQ (reference sequence). This CDR3 comprises 15 residues. Trimming cost V 4 bases and J 5 bases, with 17 bases left between them. The CDR3 loop reads CASSSGTPAGETQYF. DNA of the CDR3: TGTGCCAGCAGCTCCGGGACACCGGCCGGCGAGACCCAGTACTTC.

This clone was seen more than once but under ten times. The rearrangement links TRBV6-5 to TRBJ1-2; possible D gene TRBD1, 6 bases. CDR1 and CDR2 from the germline V gene are MNHEY and SVGAGI. The CDR3 covers 13 residues. With 5 bases removed from V and 4 bases from J, the gap between germline ends came to 11 bases. The CDR3 DNA is TGTGCCAGCAGTCCGGACAGACTCTATGGCTACACCTTC. It specifies CASSPDRLYGYTF.

This clone showed up many times. The chain recombines TRBV7-9 with TRBJ1-1, with D unresolved. This CDR3 has 14 residues. Trimming shortened V by 0 bases and J by 1 base, and 6 bases separated the two germline ends. Germline CDR1 is SEHNR and CDR2 is FQNEAQ (reference sequence). CDR3 in amino acids: CASSLAGRNTEAFF. CDR3 DNA sequence: TGTGCCAGCAGCTTAGCAGGGAGGAACACTGAAGCTTTCTTT.

Here the CDR3 reads CSAAQGDYGYTF. In nucleotides, the CDR3 is TGCAGCGCGGCACAGGGGGACTATGGCTACACCTTC. The rearrangement joins TRBV29-1 to TRBJ1-2; 8 bases match TRBD1. Germline CDR1 is SQVTM and CDR2 is ANQGSEA. This CDR3 comprises 12 residues. With 7 bases clipped from V and 3 bases from J, the junction kept 4 bases outside the gene matches.

The genes are TRBV18 and TRBJ1-2, with D possibly being TRBD1 (5 bases). Germline lookup yields CDR1 KGHSH and CDR2 LQKENI. The CDR3 runs to 14 residues. Trimming took off 3 bases at V and 2 bases at J, with 10 bases between the two ends. CDR3 sequence: CASSPSQVNYGYTF. The DNA of the CDR3 is TGTGCCAGCTCACCCTCACAGGTCAACTATGGCTACACCTTC.

The chain recombines TRBV19 with TRBJ2-4, with D possibly being TRBD2 (5 bases). Germline CDR1 LNHDA, CDR2 SQIVND (reference sequence). The CDR3 contains 13 residues. Trimming left V 6 bases short and J 9 bases short, with 15 bases between. CDR3 in amino acids: CASRNWEWGIQYF. CDR3 in DNA: TGTGCCAGTAGGAATTGGGAGTGGGGCATTCAGTACTTC.

Only one count was recorded for this clone. The CDR3 region has the DNA TGCGCCAGCAGCCAGGGACAGTTGCGCACTGAAGCTTTCTTT. Residues: CASSQGQLRTEAFF. The chain couples TRBV4-1 to TRBJ1-1, with 7 positions matching TRBD1. The CDR3 runs 14 residues. Germline CDR1 is MGHRA and CDR2 is YSYEKL. Trimming at V came to 3 bases and at J to 4 bases, leaving 5 bases not matched to a gene.

The chain carries TRBV14 and TRBJ2-5, with 14 bases fitting TRBD2. The germline CDR1 and CDR2 sequences are SGHDN and FVKESK. The CDR3 has 18 residues. Trimming cost V 2 bases and J 3 bases; bases outside gene matches: 8. CDR3 region: CASSQFLTSGRVEETQYF. The CDR3 DNA is TGTGCCAGCAGCCAATTTCTGACTAGCGGGAGGGTGGAAGAGACCCAGTACTTC.

The chain links TRBV4-1 to TRBJ1-5; D possibly corresponds to TRBD1 (5 bases). Trimming cost V 1 base and J 2 bases, with 21 bases left between them. Germline V gives CDR1 MGHRA, CDR2 YSYEKL. The CDR3 has 19 residues. CDR3 nucleotide sequence: TGCGCCAGCAGCCAAGTGGAGGGGCAGACCCCGGGGGGCAATCAGCCCCAGCATTTT. It specifies CASSQVEGQTPGGNQPQHF.

The rearrangement links TRBV6-1 to TRBJ1-6, with D unclear. Germline CDR1 MNHNS, CDR2 SASEGT. The CDR3 totals 17 residues. V lost 2 bases and J lost 3, with 14 bases in between. CDR3 amino acids: CASSEFIRLGYNSPLHF. DNA for the CDR3: TGTGCCAGCAGTGAATTTATTAGGCTAGGCTATAATTCACCCCTCCACTTT.

The genes are TRBV5-8 and TRBJ2-3; tentatively, D is TRBD2 (6 bases). The length of the CDR3 is 16 residues. The V end was cut by 4 bases, the J end by 4 bases, with 19 bases between. Germline V gives CDR1 SGHTS, CDR2 YDEGEE. The CDR3, as DNA: TGTGCCAGCAGCCCCCCACTAGCCGGAGAGGCAGATACGCAGTATTTT. It is translated as CASSPPLAGEADTQYF.

V gene TRBV6-5 combines with J gene TRBJ1-1; D perhaps matches TRBD1 (6 bases). V gave up 5 bases and J gave up 4 bases, with 11 bases separating them. This CDR3 has 13 residues. CDR1 MNHEY and CDR2 SVGAGI come from the germline V gene. The CDR3 DNA is TGTGCCAGCAGTGGGGGGGCCGGCACTGAAGCTTTCTTT. Translated: CASSGGAGTEAFF.

J is TRBJ2-7 and V is TRBV6-1; the D gene is possibly TRBD2 (5 bases). The germline CDR1 and CDR2 sequences are MNHNS and SASEGT. The CDR3 totals 15 residues. V lost 10 bases and J 5 bases, leaving 24 bases between the germline ends. CDR3 nucleotide sequence: TGTGCCATCTTTAGAGGAGGACGGGGTGATCACGAGCAGTACTTC. It translates to CAIFRGGRGDHEQYF.

This clone was counted a few times. This chain links TRBV2 with TRBJ1-5, with TRBD1 matching 7 bases. V shed 6 bases, J shed 1 base, and the junction held 6 bases outside the gene matches. This CDR3 has 15 amino acids. CDR1 is SNHLY and CDR2 is FYNNEI in the germline V gene. The CDR3, as DNA: TGTGCCAGCAGAGAGACAGGGTCGAGCAATCAGCCCCAGCATTTT. It specifies CASRETGSSNQPQHF.

The V and J genes are TRBV6-5 and TRBJ2-7; 12 nucleotides align to TRBD2. Germline CDR1 MNHEY, CDR2 SVGAGI. Unmatched junction bases numbered 4, after V lost 4 bases and J lost 3 bases. This CDR3 comprises 15 residues. The CDR3 loop reads CASSWTSGANYEQYF. The CDR3 DNA reads TGTGCCAGCAGTTGGACTAGCGGGGCTAACTACGAGCAGTACTTC.

This chain links TRBV29-1 with TRBJ2-5; 8 positions match TRBD1. CDR1 SQVTM and CDR2 ANQGSEA come from the germline V gene. The length of the CDR3 is 17 residues. V lost 1 base to trimming and J lost 2 bases; unmatched junction nucleotides: 12. The CDR3 DNA sequence: TGCAGCGTTGAAGGGGTCTTTCTCGACAGGGGTCAAGAGACCCAGTACTTC. Translation gives CSVEGVFLDRGQETQYF.

V is TRBV12-5 and J is TRBJ2-3, with 10 bases that match TRBD2. The CDR3 consists of 18 residues. Germline trimming cut 7 bases from V and 1 base from J; bases unmatched to any gene: 14. Per the germline V gene, CDR1 is LGHNT and CDR2 is FRNRAP. In DNA form, the CDR3 reads TGTGCTAGTGCTCAAACCGGAGCGGGAGGGCTCGGCACAGATACGCAGTATTTT. Amino acid sequence: CASAQTGAGGLGTDTQYF.